This T cell receptor beta chain appears in the sequencing data of a study of blood T cells in healthy people across ages. Broader study findings: There were more naive CD4+ cells and higher diversity in long-lived donors than in aged donors. Donor CMV status was unknown, possibly confounding expanded clonotype changes. Naive T cell percentage and TCR beta diversity correlated strongly.

The CDR3 loop spans 13 amino acids. The V end was cut by 3 bases, the J end by 8 bases, with 11 bases between. Looked up from germline, CDR1 is SNHLY and CDR2 is FYNNEI. Turning to this clonotype: What it binds is not known.

A sample-barcoded 5' primer and a J-beta primer mix were used in a second PCR of about 6 to 11 cycles. Tagging of each cDNA molecule was performed by a template-switch adaptor with 12 random nucleotides. In TCRdb, the 5' RACE reads were re-called with MiXCR into one record per CDR3 protein. This sample has about 940,000 distinct CDR3 sequences, with roughly 52% found just once. Sequencing input: blood. The sequence was collected from a man aged 25 to 45 in good health. The chain links TRBV2 to TRBJ2-1, with D perhaps TRBD1 (5 bases). The CDR3 bases are TGTGCCAGCAGTGATACATCCAGGGATGAGCAGTTCTTC. Protein product: CASSDTSRDEQFF.